This T cell receptor (beta chain) was profiled in a study of T cells after yellow fever vaccination. TCRdb ran MiXCR on the 5' RACE reads and lists one entry per CDR3 protein. Altogether around 310,000 distinct CDR3 sequences are present, roughly 9.4% being singletons, with the ten largest covering more than 15%. Comment on this clonotype: Its specificity is not known.

The ends were cut back, 0 bases at V and 2 bases at J, with 8 bases in the middle. Germline lookup yields CDR1 SEHNR and CDR2 FQNEAQ (reference sequence). The CDR3 covers 14 residues. General observations from the study: From the bulk population, abundant clonotypes could contaminate and appear within FACS-sorted repertoires. Re-detected after boosting: most primary clones, 96% of CD4 and roughly 88% of CD8. Peaking on day 5 versus 15, the secondary response was faster but weaker.

The sequence came from a man between 18 and 29 years old who received the YFV17D yellow fever vaccine. Here the sequenced sample was PBMCs, taken on the day of the first yellow fever vaccination. V usage is TRBV7-9 and J usage is TRBJ2-7; D is uncertain. CDR3 DNA sequence: TGTGCCAGCAGCTTAGCTATGGGCCCCTACGAGCAGTACTTC. This codes for CASSLAMGPYEQYF.